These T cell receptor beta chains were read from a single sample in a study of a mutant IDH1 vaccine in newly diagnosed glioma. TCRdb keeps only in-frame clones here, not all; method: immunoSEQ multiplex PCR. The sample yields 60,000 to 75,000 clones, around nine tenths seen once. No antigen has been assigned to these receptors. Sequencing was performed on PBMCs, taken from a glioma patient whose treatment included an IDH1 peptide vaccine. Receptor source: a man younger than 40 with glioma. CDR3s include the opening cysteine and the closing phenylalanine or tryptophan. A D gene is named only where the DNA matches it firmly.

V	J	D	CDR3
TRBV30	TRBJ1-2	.	CASSPGTSGGYTF
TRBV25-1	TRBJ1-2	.	CASSDLSTGTGYTF
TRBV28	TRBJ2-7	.	CASSFSPGVRYEQYF
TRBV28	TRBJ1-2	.	CASSSSGGSYGYTF
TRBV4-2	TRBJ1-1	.	CASSQGQEAFF
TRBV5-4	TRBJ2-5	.	CASSLETGAQETQYF
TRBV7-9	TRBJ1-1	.	CASSPLRGGNTEAFF
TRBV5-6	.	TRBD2	CASSSLELLAGGLEQYF
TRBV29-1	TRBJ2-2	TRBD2	CGVRTSENTGELFF
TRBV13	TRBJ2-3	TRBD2	CASSRIAGGPADTQYF
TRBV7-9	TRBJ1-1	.	CASSLRPENTEAFF
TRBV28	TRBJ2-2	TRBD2	CASHPSGLGPGELFF
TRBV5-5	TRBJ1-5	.	CASSPGRNNQPQHF
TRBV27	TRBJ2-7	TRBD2	CASSTTTSGGRDEQYF
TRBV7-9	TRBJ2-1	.	CASSLRDYNEQFF
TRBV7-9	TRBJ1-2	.	CASSSNTRASYGYTF
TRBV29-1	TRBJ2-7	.	CSALPGGGYEQYF
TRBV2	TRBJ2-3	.	CASSDVRARDTQYF
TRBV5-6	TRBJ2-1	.	CASSQPPWGDGRVNEQFF
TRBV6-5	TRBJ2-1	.	CASSYSRRNEQFF
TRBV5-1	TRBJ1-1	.	CASSPLGTEAFF
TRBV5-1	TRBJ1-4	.	CASSSMGGDEKLFF
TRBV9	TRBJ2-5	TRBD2	CASSGRLAGGRETQYF
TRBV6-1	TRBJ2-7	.	CASRVPGHPYEQYF
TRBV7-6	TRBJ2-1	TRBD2	CASSLVWGMAGGKYNEQFF
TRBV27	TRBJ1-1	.	CASGSGNTEAFF
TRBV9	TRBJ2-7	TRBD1	CASSVGQGAYEQYF
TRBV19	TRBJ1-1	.	CASSRREGPEAFF
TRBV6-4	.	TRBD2	CASRMGKREWDEQYF
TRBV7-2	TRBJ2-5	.	CASSLDQSWGTSSQETQYF
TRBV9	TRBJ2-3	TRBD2	CASSGGLADLSTDTQYF
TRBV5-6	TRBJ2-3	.	CASSFGRGTDTQYF
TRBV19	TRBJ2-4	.	CASTPRSGPGAKNIQYF
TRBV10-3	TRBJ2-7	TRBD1	CAISVGTGIYEQYF
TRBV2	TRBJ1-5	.	CASSEGLLYQPQHF
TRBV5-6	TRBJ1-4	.	CASSLEGSPNEKLFF
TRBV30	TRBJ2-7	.	CAWRSISEQYF
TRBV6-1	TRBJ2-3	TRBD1	CASSWDSTDTQYF
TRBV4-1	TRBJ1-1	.	CASSRSQKVDTEAFF
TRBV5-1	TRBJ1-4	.	CASSTGRGNEKLFF
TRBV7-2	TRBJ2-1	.	CASSLGGPQFF
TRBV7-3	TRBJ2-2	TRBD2	CASSLKGTSGRIGRGELFF
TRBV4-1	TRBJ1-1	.	CASSQPPPNTEAFF
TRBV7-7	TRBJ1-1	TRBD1	CASSTDRDTEAFF
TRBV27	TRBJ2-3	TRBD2	CASSFEGGADTQYF
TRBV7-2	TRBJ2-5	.	CASSPDWQETQYF
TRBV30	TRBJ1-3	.	CASDSGNTIYF
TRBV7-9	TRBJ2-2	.	CASSSGWDGTGELFF
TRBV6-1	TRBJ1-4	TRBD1	CASSNRGGNEKLFF
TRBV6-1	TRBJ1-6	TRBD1	CASSEGRGRDSPLHF
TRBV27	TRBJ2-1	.	CASSLSRASNEQFF
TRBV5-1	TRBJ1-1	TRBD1	CASSLGRGQMNTEAFF
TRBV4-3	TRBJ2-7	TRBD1	CASSQDGDSREQYF
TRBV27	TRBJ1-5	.	CASSYGTPDQPQHF
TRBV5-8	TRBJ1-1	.	CASSTFGSLDAEAFF
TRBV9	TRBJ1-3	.	CASSVGRVSGNTIYF
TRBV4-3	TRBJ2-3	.	CASSQEVTATQYF